This TCR beta chain was recorded in a study of blood T cell repertoires in COVID-19. About the research overall: Both acute and convalescent COVID-19 samples were obtained from the United States, Italy and Spain. The analysed material was cDNA or gDNA that came from T cells, B-cell-depleted T cells, or PBMCs.

How the authors handled the data: It was from reference gene primer amplification that nucleated cell counts were estimated. Produced via immunoSEQ multiplex PCR; TCRdb's table is partial and in-frame only. D and trimming were read from the DNA, whereas the V and J calls and clone size are those reported in that table. Of a few hundred thousand clones listed, roughly 86% are singletons. Trimming stripped 6 bases from V and 4 bases from J, with 21 bases between. From germline, CDR1 is MDHEN and CDR2 SYDVKM. CDR3 length: 17 amino acids. This receptor was taken from a woman aged 50 to 60 with acute or convalescent COVID-19. The chain links TRBV28 to TRBJ1-4; D may be TRBD1 (6 bases). Source material: peripheral blood. The CDR3 loop is CASSPEWGPSGNEKLFF. CDR3 DNA: TGTGCCAGCAGCCCTGAGTGGGGGCCTTCGGGTAATGAAAAACTGTTTTTT.